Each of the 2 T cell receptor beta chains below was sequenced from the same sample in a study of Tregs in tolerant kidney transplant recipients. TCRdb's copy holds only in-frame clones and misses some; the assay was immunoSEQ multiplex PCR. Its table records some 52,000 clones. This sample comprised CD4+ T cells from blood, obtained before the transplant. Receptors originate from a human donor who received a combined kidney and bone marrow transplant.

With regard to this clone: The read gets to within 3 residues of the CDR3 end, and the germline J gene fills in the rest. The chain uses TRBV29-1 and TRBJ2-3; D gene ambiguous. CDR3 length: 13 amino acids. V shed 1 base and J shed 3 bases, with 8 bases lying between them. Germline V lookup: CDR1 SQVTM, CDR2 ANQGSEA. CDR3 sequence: CSVEGVGTDTQYF. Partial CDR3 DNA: TGCAGCGTTGAAGGGGTAGGGACAGATACG.

The CDR3 sequence: CASRRTDHNTEAFF. The DNA read from the CDR3 is TGTGCCAGCAGGCGCACAGACCATAACACTGAA. The V and J genes are TRBV6-2 or TRBV6-3 and TRBJ1-1, with D unresolved. The CDR3 end lies 3 residues beyond the end of the read and is filled in from the germline J gene. Germline assignment: CDR1 MNHEY and CDR2 SVGEGT. The CDR3 is 14 amino acids. With 6 bases removed from V and 2 bases from J, the gap between germline ends came to 13 bases.